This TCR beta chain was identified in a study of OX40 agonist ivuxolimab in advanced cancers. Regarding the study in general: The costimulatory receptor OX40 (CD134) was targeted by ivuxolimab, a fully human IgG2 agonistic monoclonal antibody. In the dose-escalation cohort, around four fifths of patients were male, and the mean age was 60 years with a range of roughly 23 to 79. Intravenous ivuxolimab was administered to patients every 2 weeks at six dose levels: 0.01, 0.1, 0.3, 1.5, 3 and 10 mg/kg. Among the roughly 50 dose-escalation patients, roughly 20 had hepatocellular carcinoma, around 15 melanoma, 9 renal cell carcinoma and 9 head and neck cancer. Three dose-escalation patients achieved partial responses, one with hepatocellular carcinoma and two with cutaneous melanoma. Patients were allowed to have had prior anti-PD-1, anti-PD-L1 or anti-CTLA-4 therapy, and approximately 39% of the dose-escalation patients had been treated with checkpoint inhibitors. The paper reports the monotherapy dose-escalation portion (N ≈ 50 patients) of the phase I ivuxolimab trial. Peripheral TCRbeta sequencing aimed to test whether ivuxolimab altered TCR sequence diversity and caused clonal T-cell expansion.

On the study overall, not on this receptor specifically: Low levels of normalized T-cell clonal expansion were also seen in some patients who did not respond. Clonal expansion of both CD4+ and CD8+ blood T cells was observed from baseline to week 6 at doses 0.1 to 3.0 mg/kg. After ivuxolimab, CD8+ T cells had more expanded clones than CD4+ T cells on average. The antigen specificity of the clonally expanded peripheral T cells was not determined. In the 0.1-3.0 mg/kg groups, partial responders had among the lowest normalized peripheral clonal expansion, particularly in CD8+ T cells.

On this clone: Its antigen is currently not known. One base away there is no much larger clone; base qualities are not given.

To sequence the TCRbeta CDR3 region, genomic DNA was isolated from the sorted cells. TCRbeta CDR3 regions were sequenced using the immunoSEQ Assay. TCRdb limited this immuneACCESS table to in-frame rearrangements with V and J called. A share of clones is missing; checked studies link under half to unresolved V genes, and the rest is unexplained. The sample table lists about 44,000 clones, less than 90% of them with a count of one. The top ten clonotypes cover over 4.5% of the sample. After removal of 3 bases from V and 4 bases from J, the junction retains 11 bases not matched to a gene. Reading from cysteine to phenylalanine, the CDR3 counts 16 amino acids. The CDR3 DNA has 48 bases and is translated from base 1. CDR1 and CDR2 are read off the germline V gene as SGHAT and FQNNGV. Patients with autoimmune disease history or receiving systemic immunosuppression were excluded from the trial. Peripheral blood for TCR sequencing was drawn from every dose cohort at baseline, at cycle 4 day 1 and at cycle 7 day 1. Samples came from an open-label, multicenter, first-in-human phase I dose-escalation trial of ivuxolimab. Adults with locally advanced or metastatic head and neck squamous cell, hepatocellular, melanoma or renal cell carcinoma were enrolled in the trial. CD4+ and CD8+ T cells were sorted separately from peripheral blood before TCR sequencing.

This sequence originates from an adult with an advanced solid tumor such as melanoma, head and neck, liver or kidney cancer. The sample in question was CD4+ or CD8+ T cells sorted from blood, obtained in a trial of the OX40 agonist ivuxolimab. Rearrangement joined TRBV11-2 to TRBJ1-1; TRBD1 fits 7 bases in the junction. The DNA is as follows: TGTGCCAGCAGCTTCGGGAGGGGGCGATTTCGCACTGAAGCTTTCTTT. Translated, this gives CASSFGRGRFRTEAFF.